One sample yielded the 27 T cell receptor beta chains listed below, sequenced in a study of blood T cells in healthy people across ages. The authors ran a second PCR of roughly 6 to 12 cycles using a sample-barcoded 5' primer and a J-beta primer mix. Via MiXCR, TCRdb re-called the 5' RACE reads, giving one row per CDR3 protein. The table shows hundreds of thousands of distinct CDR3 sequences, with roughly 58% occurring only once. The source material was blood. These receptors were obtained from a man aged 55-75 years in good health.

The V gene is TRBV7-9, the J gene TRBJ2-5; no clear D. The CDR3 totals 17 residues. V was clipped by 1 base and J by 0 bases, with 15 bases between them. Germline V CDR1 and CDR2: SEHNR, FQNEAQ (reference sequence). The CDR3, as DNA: TGTGCCAGCAGCTTAGTTATCGGAGCGTCCAACCAAGAGACCCAGTACTTC. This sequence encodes CASSLVIGASNQETQYF.

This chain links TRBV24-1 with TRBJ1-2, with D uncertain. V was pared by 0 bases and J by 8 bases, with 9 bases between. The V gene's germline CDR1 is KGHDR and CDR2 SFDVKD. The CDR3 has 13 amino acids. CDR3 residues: CATSDLHQEGYTF. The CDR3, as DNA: TGTGCCACCAGTGATTTGCACCAGGAGGGCTACACCTTC.

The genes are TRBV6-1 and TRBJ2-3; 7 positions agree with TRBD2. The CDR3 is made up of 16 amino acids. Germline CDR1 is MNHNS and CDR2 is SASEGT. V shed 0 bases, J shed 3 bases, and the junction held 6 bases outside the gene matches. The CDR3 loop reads CASSEAVRGGTDTQYF. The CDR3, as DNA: TGTGCCAGCAGTGAAGCGGTCCGCGGGGGAACAGATACGCAGTATTTT.

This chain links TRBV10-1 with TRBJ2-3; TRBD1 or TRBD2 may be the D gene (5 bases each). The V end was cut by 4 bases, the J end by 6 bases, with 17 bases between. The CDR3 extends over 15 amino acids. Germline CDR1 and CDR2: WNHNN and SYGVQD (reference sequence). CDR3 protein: CASSGPGTRSDTQYF. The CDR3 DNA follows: TGCGCCAGCAGTGGGCCCGGGACCAGGAGTGATACGCAGTATTTT.

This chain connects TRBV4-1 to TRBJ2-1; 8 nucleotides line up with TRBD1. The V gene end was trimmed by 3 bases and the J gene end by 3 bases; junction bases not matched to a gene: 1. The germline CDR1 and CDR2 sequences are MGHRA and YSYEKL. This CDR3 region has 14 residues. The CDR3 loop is CASSHTGGYNEQFF. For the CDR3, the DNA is TGCGCCAGCAGCCACACAGGGGGCTACAATGAGCAGTTCTTC.

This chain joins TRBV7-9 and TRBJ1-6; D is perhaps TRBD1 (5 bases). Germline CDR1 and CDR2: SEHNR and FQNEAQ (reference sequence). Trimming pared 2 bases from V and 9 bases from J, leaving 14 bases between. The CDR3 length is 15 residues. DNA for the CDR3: TGTGCCAGCAGCTTACAGGCTGGGGGGACTTCACCCCTCCACTTT. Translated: CASSLQAGGTSPLHF. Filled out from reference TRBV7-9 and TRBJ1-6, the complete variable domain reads DTGVSQNPRHKITKRGQNVTFRCDPISEHNRLYWYRQTLGQGPEFLTYFQNEAQLEKSRLLSDRFSAERPKGSFSTLEIQRTEQGDSAMYLCASSLQAGGTSPLHFGNGTRLTVT.

As DNA, the CDR3 is TGCGCCAGCAGCTTGAGGTTTGGGAACACTGAAGCTTTCTTT. It is translated as CASSLRFGNTEAFF. V usage is TRBV5-1 and J usage is TRBJ1-1; D gene unclear. The germline V and J ends were trimmed by 1 base and 1 base, with 8 bases remaining between them. CDR1 is SGHRS and CDR2 is YFSETQ in the germline V gene. The CDR3 loop spans 14 amino acids. Looking up the rest from reference TRBV5-1 and TRBJ1-1 gives the full variable domain: KAGVTQTPRYLIKTRGQQVTLSCSPISGHRSVSWYQQTPGQGLQFLFEYFSETQRNKGNFPGRFSGRQFSNSRSEMNVSTLELGDSALYLCASSLRFGNTEAFFGQGTRLTVV.

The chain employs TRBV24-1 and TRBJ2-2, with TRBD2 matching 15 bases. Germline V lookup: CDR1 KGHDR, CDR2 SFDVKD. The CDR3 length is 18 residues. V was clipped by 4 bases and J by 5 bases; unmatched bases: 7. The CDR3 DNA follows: TGTGCCACCAGTGACCCAGGGACTAGCGGGGGGCGAACCGGGGAGCTGTTTTTT. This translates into CATSDPGTSGGRTGELFF.

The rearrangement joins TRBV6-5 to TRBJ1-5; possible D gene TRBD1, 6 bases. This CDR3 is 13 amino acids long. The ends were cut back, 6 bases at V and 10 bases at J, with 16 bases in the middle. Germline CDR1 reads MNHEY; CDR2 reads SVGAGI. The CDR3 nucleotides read TGTGCCAGCAGCTCAGGACAGACTAGACCCCAGCATTTT. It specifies CASSSGQTRPQHF.

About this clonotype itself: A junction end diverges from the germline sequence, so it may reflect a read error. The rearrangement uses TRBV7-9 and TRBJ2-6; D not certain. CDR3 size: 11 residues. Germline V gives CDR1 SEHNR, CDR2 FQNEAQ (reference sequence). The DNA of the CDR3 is TGTGCCAGCAGCTTCGCCCACGTCCCGACTTTC. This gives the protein CASSFAHVPTF.

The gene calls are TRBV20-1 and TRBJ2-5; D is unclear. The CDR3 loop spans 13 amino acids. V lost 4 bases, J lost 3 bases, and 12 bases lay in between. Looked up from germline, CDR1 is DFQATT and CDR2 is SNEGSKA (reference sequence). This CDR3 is CSAIPNAKETQYF. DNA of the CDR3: TGCAGTGCTATCCCTAACGCGAAAGAGACCCAGTACTTC.

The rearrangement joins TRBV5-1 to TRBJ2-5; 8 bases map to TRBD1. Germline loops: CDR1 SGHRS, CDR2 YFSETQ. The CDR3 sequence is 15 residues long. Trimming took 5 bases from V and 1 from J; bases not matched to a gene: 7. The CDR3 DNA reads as TGCGCCAGCAGAACAGGGGGTCACGTCCAAGAGACCCAGTACTTC. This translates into CASRTGGHVQETQYF.

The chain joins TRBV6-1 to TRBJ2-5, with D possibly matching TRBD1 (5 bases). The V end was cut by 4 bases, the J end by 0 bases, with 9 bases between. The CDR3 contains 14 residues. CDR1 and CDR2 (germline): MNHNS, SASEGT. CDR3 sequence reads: CASSGRAHQETQYF. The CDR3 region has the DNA TGTGCCAGCAGTGGCAGGGCCCACCAAGAGACCCAGTACTTC.

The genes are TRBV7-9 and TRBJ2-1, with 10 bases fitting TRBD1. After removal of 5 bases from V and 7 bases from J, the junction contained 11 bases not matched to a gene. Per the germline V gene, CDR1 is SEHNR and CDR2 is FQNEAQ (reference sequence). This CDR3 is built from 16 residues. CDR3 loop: CASSQQPGTGVNEQFF. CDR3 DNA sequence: TGTGCCAGCAGCCAACAACCAGGGACAGGGGTTAATGAGCAGTTCTTC. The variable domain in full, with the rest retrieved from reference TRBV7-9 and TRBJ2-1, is DTGVSQNPRHKITKRGQNVTFRCDPISEHNRLYWYRQTLGQGPEFLTYFQNEAQLEKSRLLSDRFSAERPKGSFSTLEIQRTEQGDSAMYLCASSQQPGTGVNEQFFGPGTRLTVL.

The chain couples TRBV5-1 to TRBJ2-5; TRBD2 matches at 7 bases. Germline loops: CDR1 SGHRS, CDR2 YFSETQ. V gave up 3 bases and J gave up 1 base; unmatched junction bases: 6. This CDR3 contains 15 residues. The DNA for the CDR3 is TGCGCCAGCAGCTGGGGAAGACTAGCCCAAGAGACCCAGTACTTC. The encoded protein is CASSWGRLAQETQYF. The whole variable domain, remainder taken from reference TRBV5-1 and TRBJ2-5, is KAGVTQTPRYLIKTRGQQVTLSCSPISGHRSVSWYQQTPGQGLQFLFEYFSETQRNKGNFPGRFSGRQFSNSRSEMNVSTLELGDSALYLCASSWGRLAQETQYFGPGTRLLVL.

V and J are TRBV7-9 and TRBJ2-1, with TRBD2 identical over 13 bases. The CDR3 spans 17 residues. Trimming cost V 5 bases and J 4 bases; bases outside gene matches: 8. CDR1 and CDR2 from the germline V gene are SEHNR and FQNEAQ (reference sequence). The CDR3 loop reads CASSGRTSGGTYNEQFF. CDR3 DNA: TGTGCCAGCAGCGGACGGACTAGCGGGGGAACATACAATGAGCAGTTCTTC. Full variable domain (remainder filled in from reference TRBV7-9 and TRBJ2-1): DTGVSQNPRHKITKRGQNVTFRCDPISEHNRLYWYRQTLGQGPEFLTYFQNEAQLEKSRLLSDRFSAERPKGSFSTLEIQRTEQGDSAMYLCASSGRTSGGTYNEQFFGPGTRLTVL.

CDR3 coding DNA: TGTGCCAGCAGCCGTCAGGGGGCTGAGGAGACCCAGTACTTC. This sequence encodes CASSRQGAEETQYF. This chain links TRBV5-4 with TRBJ2-5; 8 nucleotides align to TRBD1. CDR3 length: 14 amino acids. Germline V gives CDR1 SGHNT, CDR2 YYREEE (reference sequence). With 4 bases clipped from V and 5 bases from J, the junction kept 7 bases outside the gene matches.

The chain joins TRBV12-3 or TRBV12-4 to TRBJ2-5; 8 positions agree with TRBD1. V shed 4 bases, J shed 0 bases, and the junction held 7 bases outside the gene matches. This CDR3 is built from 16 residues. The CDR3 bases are TGTGCCAGCAGTTCTGGACAGGGAGGCCACCAAGAGACCCAGTACTTC. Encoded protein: CASSSGQGGHQETQYF.

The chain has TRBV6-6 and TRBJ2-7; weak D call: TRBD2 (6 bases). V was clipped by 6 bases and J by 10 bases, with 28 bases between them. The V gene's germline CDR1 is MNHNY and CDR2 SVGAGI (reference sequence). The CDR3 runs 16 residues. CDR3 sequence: CASSYGQGSLGEAQYF. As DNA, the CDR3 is TGTGCCAGCAGCTACGGGCAGGGTAGTCTGGGGGAGGCCCAGTACTTC.

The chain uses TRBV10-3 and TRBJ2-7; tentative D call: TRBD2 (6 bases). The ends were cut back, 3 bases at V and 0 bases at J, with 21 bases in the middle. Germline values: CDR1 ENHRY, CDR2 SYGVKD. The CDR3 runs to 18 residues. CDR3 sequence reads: CAISDPSLAHSNSYEQYF. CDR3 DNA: TGTGCCATCAGTGATCCGAGCCTAGCGCACTCCAACTCCTACGAGCAGTACTTC.

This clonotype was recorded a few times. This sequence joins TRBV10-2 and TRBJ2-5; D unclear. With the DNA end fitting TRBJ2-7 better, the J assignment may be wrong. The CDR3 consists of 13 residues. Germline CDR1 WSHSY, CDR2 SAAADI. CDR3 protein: CASTRKDLYEQYF. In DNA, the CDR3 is TGCGCCAGCACCCGGAAGGACCTCTACGAGCAGTACTTC.

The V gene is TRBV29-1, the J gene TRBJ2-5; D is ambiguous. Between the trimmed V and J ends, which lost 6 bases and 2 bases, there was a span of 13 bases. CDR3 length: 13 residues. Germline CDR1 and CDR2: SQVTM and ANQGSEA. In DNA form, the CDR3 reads TGCAGCGTGGGGAAAGATCTACAAGAGACCCAGTACTTC. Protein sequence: CSVGKDLQETQYF.

This CDR3 reads CASSRDRSSGANVLTF. The CDR3 DNA sequence: TGTGCCAGCAGCAGGGACAGGAGCTCTGGGGCCAACGTCCTGACTTTC. V and J are TRBV12-3 or TRBV12-4 and TRBJ2-6; 8 nucleotides match TRBD1. V lost 6 bases, J lost 0 bases, and 4 bases stayed unmatched. This CDR3 spans 16 amino acids.

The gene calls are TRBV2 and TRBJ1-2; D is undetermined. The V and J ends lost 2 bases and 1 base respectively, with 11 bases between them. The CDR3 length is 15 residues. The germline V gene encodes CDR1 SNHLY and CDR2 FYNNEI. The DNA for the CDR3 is TGTGCCAGCAGTGAAATGAGGCAGATTAACTATGGCTACACCTTC. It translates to CASSEMRQINYGYTF.

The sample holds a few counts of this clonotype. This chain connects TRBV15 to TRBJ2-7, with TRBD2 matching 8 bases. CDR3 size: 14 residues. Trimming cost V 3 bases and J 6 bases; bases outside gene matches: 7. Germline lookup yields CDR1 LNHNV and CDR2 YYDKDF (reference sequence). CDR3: CATSRGLESGEQYF. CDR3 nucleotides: TGTGCCACCAGCAGGGGACTAGAGTCGGGCGAGCAGTACTTC.

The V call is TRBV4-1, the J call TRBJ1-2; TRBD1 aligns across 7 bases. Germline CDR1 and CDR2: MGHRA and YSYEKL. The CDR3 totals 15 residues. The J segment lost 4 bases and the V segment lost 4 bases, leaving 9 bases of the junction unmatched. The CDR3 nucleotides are TGCGCCAGCAGCCCTCAGGGGGGCCTCACCTATGGCTACACCTTC. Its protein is CASSPQGGLTYGYTF.

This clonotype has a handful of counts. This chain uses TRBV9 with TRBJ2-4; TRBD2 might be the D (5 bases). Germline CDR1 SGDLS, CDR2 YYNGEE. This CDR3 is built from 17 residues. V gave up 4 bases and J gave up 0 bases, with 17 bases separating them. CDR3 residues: CASSPRWSGVAKNIQYF. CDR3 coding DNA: TGTGCCAGCAGCCCACGTTGGAGCGGCGTAGCCAAAAACATTCAGTACTTC.